This T cell receptor beta chain was identified during a study of OX40 agonist ivuxolimab in advanced cancers. Context from the whole study: The costimulatory receptor OX40 (CD134) was targeted by ivuxolimab, a fully human IgG2 agonistic monoclonal antibody. The paper covers the monotherapy dose-escalation part of the phase I ivuxolimab trial, which included N of about 51 patients. The purpose of peripheral TCRbeta sequencing was to test whether ivuxolimab changed TCR sequence diversity and led to clonal T-cell expansion. Intravenous ivuxolimab was administered to patients every 2 weeks at six dose levels: 0.01, 0.1, 0.3, 1.5, 3 and 10 mg/kg. Of the approximately 54 dose-escalation patients, hepatocellular carcinoma was present in about 19, melanoma in roughly 15, renal cell carcinoma in 9 and head and neck cancer in 9. Patients were allowed to have had prior anti-PD-1, anti-PD-L1 or anti-CTLA-4 therapy, and approximately 40% of the dose-escalation patients had been treated with checkpoint inhibitors. A male proportion of roughly 80% and a mean age of roughly 55 years, ranging from 23 to 79, were recorded for the dose-escalation cohort. Partial responses occurred in three dose-escalation patients: two with cutaneous melanoma and one with hepatocellular carcinoma.

Compared with germline, V lacks 3 bases and J lacks 3 bases; bases without a gene match: 9. CDR1 and CDR2 are drawn from the germline V gene (reference sequence): LNHNV, YYDKDF. Including the terminal cysteine and phenylalanine, the CDR3 comprises 17 residues. The DNA shown is the 51-base CDR3, in frame from base 1. Results the study describes overall, beyond this receptor: Partial responders in the 0.1-3.0 mg/kg groups had among the lowest normalized peripheral clonal expansion, especially among CD8+ T cells. The antigen specificity of the peripheral T cells that underwent clonal expansion was not determined. Low levels of normalized T-cell clonal expansion were also shown by some nonresponding patients. After ivuxolimab, more expanded clones were found on average in CD8+ T cells than in CD4+ T cells. At doses of 0.1 to 3.0 mg/kg, clonal expansion of both CD4+ and CD8+ T cells in blood was seen between baseline and week 6.

The trial excluded patients who had a history of autoimmune disease or were on systemic immunosuppression. In every dose cohort, peripheral blood was drawn for TCR sequencing at baseline, cycle 4 day 1, and cycle 7 day 1. The samples were drawn from a first-in-human, open-label, multicenter phase I dose-escalation trial of ivuxolimab. Adults with locally advanced or metastatic melanoma, renal cell carcinoma, hepatocellular carcinoma or head and neck squamous cell carcinoma were enrolled in the trial. Before TCR sequencing, CD4+ T cells and CD8+ T cells were sorted from peripheral blood as separate populations. To note about this clone: Its antigen target is currently unknown. Base qualities are missing; no much larger clone stands one base away.

For sequencing of the TCRbeta CDR3 region, genomic DNA was extracted from the sorted cells. TCRbeta CDR3 regions were sequenced using the immunoSEQ Assay. The table was pulled from immuneACCESS by TCRdb, which kept in-frame rearrangements only. Such tables lose some clones; where checked, under half of the loss comes from unresolved V genes, and the rest has no known cause. The sample table lists about 49,000 clones, 75% to 90% of them with a count of one. The ten largest account for just over 20% of the sample. This TCR came from an adult with an advanced solid tumor such as melanoma, head and neck, liver or kidney cancer. The source material was CD4+ or CD8+ T cells sorted from blood, sampled in a trial of the OX40 agonist ivuxolimab. The chain was built from TRBV15 and TRBJ1-5, with 9 bases aligning to TRBD1. The sequenced DNA: TGTGCCACCAGCAGGCCGGGACAGGGTATGTTCAATCAGCCCCAGCATTTT. The resulting protein is CATSRPGQGMFNQPQHF.